This T cell receptor beta chain was identified in a study of cytomegalovirus exposure and HLA in healthy donors. This CDR3 has 18 residues. V lost 10 bases to trimming and J lost 0 bases; unmatched junction nucleotides: 15. Germline CDR1 reads LNHDA; CDR2 reads SQIVND (reference sequence). This clone was counted only a few times. In the PCR, 60 Vbeta and 13 Jbeta primers were used. TCRdb's table, derived via immunoSEQ multiplex PCR, lists solely in-frame clones and lacks some. The table lists about 99,000 clones, nearly 80% of them singletons. The chain combines TRBV19 with TRBJ1-6, with 7 bases that match TRBD1. The sequencing sample was made of PBMCs. This sequence originates from a man aged 60-69 years in good health and CMV-seropositive. CDR3 sequence reads: CAKTEEGARHSYNSPLHF. CDR3 DNA sequence: TGTGCCAAAACAGAAGAGGGGGCCCGACACTCCTATAATTCACCCCTCCACTTT.